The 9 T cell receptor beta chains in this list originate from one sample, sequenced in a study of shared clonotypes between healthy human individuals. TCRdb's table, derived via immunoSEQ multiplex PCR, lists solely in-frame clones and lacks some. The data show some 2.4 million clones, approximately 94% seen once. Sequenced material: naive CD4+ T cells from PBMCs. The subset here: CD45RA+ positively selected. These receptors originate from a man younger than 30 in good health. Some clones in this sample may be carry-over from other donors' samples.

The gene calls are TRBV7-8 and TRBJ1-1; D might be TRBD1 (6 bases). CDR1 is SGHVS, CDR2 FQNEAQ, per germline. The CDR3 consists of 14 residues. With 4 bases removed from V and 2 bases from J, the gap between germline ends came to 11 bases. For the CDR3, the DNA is TGTGCCAGCAGCTATCAGGGGTCCAACACTGAAGCTTTCTTT. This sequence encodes CASSYQGSNTEAFF.

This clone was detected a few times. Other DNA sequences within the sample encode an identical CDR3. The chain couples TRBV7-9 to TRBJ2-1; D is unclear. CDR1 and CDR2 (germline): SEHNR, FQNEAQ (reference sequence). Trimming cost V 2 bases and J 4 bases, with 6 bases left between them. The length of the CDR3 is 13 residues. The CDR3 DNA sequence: TGTGCCAGCAGCTTAACTCTGTACAATGAGCAGTTCTTC. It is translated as CASSLTLYNEQFF.

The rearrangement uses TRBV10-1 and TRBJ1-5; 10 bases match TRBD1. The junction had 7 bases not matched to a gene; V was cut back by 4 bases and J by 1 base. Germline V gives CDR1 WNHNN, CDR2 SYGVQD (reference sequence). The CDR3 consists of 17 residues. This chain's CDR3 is CASSGRPGQGSNQPQHF. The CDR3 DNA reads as TGCGCCAGCAGTGGAAGGCCGGGACAGGGGAGCAATCAGCCCCAGCATTTT.

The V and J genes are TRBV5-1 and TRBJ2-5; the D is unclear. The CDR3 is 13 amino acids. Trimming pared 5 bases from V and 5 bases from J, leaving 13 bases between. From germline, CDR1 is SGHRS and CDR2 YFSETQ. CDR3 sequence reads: CASRSRGEETQYF. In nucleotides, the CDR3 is TGCGCCAGCAGGTCCAGAGGCGAGGAGACCCAGTACTTC.

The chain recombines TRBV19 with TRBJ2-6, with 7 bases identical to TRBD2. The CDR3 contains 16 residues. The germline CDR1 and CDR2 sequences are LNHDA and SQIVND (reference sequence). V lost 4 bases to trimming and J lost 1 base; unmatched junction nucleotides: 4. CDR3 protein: CASSTLGGSGANVLTF. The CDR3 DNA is TGTGCCAGTAGTACCCTGGGGGGGTCTGGGGCCAACGTCCTGACTTTC.

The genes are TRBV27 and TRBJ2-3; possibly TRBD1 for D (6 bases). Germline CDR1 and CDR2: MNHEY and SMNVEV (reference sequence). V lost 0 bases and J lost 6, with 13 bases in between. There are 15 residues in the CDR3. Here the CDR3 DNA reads TGTGCCAGCAGTTTATCTACAGGGTTTGGCGATACGCAGTATTTT. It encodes CASSLSTGFGDTQYF.

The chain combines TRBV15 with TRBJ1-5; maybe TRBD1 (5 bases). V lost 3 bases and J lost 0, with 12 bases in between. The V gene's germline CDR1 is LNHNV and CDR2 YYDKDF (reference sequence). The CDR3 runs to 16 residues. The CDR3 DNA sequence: TGTGCCACCAGCAGGGCCGGGACCTATAGCAATCAGCCCCAGCATTTT. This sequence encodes CATSRAGTYSNQPQHF.

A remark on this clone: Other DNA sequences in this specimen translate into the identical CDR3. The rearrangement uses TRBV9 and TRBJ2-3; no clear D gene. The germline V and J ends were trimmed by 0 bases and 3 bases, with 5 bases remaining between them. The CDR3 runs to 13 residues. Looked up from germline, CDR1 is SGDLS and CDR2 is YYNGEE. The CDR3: CASSVVGTDTQYF. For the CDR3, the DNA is TGTGCCAGCAGCGTAGTCGGAACAGATACGCAGTATTTT.

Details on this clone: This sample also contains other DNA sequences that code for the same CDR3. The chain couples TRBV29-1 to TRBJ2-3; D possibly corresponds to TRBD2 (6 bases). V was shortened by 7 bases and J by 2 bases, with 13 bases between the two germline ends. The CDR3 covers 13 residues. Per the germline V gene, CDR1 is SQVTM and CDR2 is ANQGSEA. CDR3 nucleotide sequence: TGCAGCGGTGGGGGGACCCTCACAGATACGCAGTATTTT. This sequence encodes CSGGGTLTDTQYF.